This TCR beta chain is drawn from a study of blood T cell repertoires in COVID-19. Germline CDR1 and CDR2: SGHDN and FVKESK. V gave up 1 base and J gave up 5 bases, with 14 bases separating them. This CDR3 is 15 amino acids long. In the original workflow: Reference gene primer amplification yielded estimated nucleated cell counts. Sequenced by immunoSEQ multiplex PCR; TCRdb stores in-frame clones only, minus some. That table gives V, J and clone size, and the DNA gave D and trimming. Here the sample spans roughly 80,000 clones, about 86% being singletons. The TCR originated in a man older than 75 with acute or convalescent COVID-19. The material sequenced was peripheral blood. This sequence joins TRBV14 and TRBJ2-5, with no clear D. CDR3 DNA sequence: TGTGCCAGCAGCCAAGTGGGTCTGATCGGGGAGACCCAGTACTTC. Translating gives CASSQVGLIGETQYF.